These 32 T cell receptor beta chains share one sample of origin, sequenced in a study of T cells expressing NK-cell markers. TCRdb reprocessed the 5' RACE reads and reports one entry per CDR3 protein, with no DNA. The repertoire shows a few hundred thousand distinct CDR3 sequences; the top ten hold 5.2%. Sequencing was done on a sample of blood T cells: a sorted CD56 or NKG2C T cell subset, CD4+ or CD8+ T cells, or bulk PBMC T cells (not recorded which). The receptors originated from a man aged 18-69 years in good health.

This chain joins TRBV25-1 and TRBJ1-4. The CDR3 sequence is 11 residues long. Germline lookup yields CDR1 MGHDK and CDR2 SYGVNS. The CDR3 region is CASRLGEKLFF.

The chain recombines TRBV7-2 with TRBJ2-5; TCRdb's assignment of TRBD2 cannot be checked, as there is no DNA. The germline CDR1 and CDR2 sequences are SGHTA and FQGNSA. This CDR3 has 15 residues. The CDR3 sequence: CASSPSVGLQETQYF. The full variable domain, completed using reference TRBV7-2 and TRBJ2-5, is GAGVSQSPSNKVTEKGKDVELRCDPISGHTALYWYRQSLGQGLEFLIYFQGNSAPDKSGLPSDRFSAERTGGSVSTLTIQRTQQEDSAVYLCASSPSVGLQETQYFGPGTRLLVL.

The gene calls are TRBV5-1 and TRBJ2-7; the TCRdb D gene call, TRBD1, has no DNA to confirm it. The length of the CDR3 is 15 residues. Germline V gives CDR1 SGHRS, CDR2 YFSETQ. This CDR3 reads CASSLERDRNYEQYF.

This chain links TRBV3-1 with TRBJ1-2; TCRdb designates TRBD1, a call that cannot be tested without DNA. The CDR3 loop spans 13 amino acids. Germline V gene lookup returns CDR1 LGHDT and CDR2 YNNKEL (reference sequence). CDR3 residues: CASSQGTGVGNTF.

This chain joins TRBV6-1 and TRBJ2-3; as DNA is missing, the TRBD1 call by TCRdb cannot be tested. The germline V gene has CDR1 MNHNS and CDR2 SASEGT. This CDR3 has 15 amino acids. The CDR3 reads CASRKAGGGTDTQYF.

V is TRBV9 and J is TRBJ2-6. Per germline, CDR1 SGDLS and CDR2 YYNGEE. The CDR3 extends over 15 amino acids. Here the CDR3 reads CASSIFDSGANVLTF. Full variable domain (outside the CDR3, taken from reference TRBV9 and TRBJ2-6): DSGVTQTPKHLITATGQRVTLRCSPRSGDLSVYWYQQSLDQGLQFLIQYYNGEERAKGNILERFSAQQFPDLHSELNLSSLELGDSALYFCASSIFDSGANVLTFGAGSRLTVL.

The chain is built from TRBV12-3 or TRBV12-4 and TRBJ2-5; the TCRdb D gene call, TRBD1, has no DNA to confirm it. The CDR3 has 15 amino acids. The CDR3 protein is CASSLTGSGQETQYF.

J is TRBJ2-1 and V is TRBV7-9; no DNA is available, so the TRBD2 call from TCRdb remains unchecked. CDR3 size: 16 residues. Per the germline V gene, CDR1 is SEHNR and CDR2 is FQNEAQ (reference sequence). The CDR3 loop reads CASSFGRGRSYNEQFF.

CDR3 sequence: CASASGETQYF. The chain is built from TRBV5-1 and TRBJ2-5. CDR1 is SGHRS and CDR2 is YFSETQ in the germline V gene. CDR3 length equals 11 residues. The whole variable domain, filled in from reference TRBV5-1 and TRBJ2-5, reads KAGVTQTPRYLIKTRGQQVTLSCSPISGHRSVSWYQQTPGQGLQFLFEYFSETQRNKGNFPGRFSGRQFSNSRSEMNVSTLELGDSALYLCASASGETQYFGPGTRLLVL.

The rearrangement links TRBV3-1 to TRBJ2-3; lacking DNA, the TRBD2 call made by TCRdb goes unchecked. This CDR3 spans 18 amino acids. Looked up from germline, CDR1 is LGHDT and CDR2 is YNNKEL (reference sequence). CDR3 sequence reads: CASSQDSGLAGPINTQYF.

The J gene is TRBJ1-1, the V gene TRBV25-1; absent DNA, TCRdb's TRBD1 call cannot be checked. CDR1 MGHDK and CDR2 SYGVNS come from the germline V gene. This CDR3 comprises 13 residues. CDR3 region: CASKDRANTEAFF.

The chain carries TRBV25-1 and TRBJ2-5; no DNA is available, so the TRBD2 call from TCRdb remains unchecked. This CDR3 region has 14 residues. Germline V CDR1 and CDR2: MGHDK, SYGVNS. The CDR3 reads CASSDLAGVETQYF.

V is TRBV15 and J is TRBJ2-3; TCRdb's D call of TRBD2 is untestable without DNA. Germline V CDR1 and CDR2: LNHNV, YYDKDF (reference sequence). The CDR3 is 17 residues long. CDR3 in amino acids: CATSRGNGPFNTDTQYF.

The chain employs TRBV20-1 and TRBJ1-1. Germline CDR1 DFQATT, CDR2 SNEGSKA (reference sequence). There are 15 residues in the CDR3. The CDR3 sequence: CSARDGVRLSPEAFF.

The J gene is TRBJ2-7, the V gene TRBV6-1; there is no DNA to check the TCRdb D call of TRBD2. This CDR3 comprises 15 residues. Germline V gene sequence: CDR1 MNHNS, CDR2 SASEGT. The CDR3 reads CASSEAPAGIYEQYF.

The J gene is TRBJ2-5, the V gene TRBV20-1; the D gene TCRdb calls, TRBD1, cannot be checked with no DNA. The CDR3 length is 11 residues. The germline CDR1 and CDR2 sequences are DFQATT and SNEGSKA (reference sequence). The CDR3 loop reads CSARRGLAQYF.

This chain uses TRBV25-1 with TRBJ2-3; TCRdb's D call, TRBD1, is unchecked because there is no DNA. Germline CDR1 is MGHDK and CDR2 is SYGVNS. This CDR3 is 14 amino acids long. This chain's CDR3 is CASSRDRVGDTQYF.

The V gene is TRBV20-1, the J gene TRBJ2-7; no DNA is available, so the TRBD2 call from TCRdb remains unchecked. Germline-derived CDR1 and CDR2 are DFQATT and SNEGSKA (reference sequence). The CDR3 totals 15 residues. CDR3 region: CSARGLAAGSYEQYF.

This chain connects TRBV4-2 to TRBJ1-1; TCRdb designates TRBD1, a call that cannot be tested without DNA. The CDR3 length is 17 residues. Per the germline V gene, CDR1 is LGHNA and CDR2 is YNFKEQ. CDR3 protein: CASSQGGAGAGETEAFF.

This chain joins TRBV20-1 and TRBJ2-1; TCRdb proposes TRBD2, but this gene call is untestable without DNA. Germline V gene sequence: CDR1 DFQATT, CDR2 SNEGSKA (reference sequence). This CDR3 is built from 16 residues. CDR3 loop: CSARDPTSGGFNEQFF.

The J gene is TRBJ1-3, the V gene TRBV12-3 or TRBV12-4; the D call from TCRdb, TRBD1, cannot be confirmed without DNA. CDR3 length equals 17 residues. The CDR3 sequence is CASSLGLRGRSGNTIYF.

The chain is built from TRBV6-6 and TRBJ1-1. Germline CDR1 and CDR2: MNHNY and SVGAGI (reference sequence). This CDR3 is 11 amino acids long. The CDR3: CATNSVGSAFF.

CDR3 sequence reads: CASSLFGLAGAGETQYF. The J gene is TRBJ2-5, the V gene TRBV7-9; TCRdb designates TRBD2, a call that cannot be tested without DNA. The CDR3 length is 17 residues. Germline-derived CDR1 and CDR2 are SEHNR and FQNEAQ (reference sequence).

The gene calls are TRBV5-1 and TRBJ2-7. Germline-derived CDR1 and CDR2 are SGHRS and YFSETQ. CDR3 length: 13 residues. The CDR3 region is CASSLRTVGEQYF.

The CDR3 here is CASSFGRRYFYGYTF. V usage is TRBV12-3 or TRBV12-4 and J usage is TRBJ1-2. This CDR3 region has 15 residues.

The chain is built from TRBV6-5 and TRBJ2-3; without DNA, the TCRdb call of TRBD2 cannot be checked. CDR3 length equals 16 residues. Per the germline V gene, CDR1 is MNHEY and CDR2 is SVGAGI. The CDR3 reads CASSYDPSGMADTQYF.

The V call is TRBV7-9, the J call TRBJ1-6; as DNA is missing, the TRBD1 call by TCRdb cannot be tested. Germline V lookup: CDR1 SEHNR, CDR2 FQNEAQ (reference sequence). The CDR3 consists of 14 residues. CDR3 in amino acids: CASSSRDIGSPLHF.

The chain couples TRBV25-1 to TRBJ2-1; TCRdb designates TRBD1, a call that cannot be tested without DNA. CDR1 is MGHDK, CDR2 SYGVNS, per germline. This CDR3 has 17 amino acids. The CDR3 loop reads CASSELGGAGPYNEQFF.

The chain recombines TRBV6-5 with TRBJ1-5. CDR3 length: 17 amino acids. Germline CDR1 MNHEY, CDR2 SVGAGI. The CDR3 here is CASSYSWSGNSNQPQHF.

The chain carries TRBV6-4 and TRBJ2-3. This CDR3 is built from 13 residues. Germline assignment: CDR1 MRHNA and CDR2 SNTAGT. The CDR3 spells CASSSEITDTQYF.

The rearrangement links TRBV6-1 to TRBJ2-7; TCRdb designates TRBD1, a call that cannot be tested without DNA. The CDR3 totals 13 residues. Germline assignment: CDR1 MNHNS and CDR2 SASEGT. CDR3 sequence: CASTRGAWYEQYF.

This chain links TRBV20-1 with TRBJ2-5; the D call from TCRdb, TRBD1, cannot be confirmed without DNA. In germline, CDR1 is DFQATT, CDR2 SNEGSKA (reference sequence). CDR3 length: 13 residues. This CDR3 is CSAWAGPKETQYF.